This passage covers 15 T cell receptor beta chains from one sample sequenced in a study of T and B cells in COVID-19 patients. Each TRB amplification used roughly 240-550 ng of genomic DNA from blood. Multiplex PCR with BIOMED2 TRB-A/B primer pools amplified TRB rearrangements. One entry per CDR3 protein, called by TCRdb with MiXCR from the multiplex PCR reads. The sample holds 7,000 to 10,000 distinct CDR3 sequences, approximately 30% seen once. What was sequenced was blood. The origin of the receptors is a human donor with active COVID-19.

This clonotype was observed a handful of times. The genes are TRBV6-5 and TRBJ2-1; 8 bases map to TRBD2. Germline CDR1 MNHEY, CDR2 SVGAGI. The CDR3 length is 17 residues. Unmatched junction bases numbered 7, after V lost 0 bases and J lost 3 bases. The CDR3 nucleotides read TGTGCCAGCAGTTACTCGAGGTTAGCGGGGATCTACAATGAGCAGTTCTTC. Protein product: CASSYSRLAGIYNEQFF.

Note on this clonotype: A much larger clone differs by one base, so this may be a read error. This chain connects TRBV6-4 to TRBJ2-5; 7 bases line up with TRBD1. This CDR3 is 15 amino acids long. Germline lookup yields CDR1 MRHNA and CDR2 SNTAGT. Trimming took 8 bases from V and 9 from J; bases not matched to a gene: 18. This chain's CDR3 is CASGFKGQRTLAQYF. In DNA, the CDR3 is TGTGCCAGCGGTTTCAAGGGACAGCGAACTTTGGCCCAGTACTTC.

The chain joins TRBV12-3 or TRBV12-4 to TRBJ2-2; unclear D gene. Trimming stripped 1 base from V and 2 bases from J, with 5 bases between. CDR3 length equals 14 residues. Here the CDR3 DNA reads TGTGCCAGCAGTTTAGGGCCCAACACCGGGGAGCTGTTTTTT. As protein: CASSLGPNTGELFF.

V gene TRBV13 combines with J gene TRBJ1-1, with a tentative D call TRBD1 (5 bases). V lost 5 bases to trimming and J lost 11 bases, with 18 bases between them. The germline V gene has CDR1 PRHDT and CDR2 FYEKMQ (reference sequence). This CDR3 has 13 amino acids. The DNA for the CDR3 is TGTGCCAGCAGCAGGGGTCCTGAACTTTTGGCTTTCTTT. It yields the protein CASSRGPELLAFF.

This rearrangement joins TRBV4-2 to TRBJ2-1; TRBD2 aligns across 11 bases. The CDR3 consists of 16 residues. After removal of 1 base from V and 6 bases from J, the junction contained 5 bases not matched to a gene. From germline, CDR1 is LGHNA and CDR2 YNFKEQ. CDR3: CASSQGPSGGRNEQFF. The CDR3, as DNA: TGTGCCAGCAGCCAAGGTCCTAGCGGGGGGCGCAATGAGCAGTTCTTC.

V usage is TRBV6-1 and J usage is TRBJ1-5, with 7 bases identical to TRBD1. With V trimmed by 6 bases and J by 6 bases, 11 bases remained unmatched. Germline CDR1 and CDR2: MNHNS and SASEGT. This CDR3 is built from 15 residues. The CDR3 coding sequence is TGTGCCAGCAGGACCGGGACAGCTCGTGTTCAGCCCCAGCATTTT. Translated: CASRTGTARVQPQHF.

The chain has TRBV19 and TRBJ2-7, with TRBD2 identical over 9 bases. The CDR3 consists of 15 residues. V dropped 4 bases and J dropped 1; count of bases not matched to a gene: 5. Germline values: CDR1 LNHDA, CDR2 SQIVND (reference sequence). The CDR3 sequence: CASSSSGGPSYEQYF. The DNA of the CDR3 is TGTGCCAGTAGTAGTAGCGGGGGCCCTTCCTACGAGCAGTACTTC.

The CDR3 DNA follows: TGCAGTGCTAGAGAGCCCGGGGCCTATGGCTACACCTTC. As protein: CSAREPGAYGYTF. This chain uses TRBV20-1 with TRBJ1-2; possible D gene TRBD1, 5 bases. The CDR3 loop spans 13 amino acids. Germline lookup yields CDR1 DFQATT and CDR2 SNEGSKA (reference sequence). The ends were cut back, 0 bases at V and 4 bases at J, with 9 bases in the middle.

V and J are TRBV18 and TRBJ1-1; TRBD1 is a possible D gene (6 bases). V was trimmed by 6 bases and J by 4 bases, leaving 12 bases between them. CDR3 length: 13 amino acids. Germline values: CDR1 KGHSH, CDR2 LQKENI. The CDR3 DNA reads as TGTGCCAGCTCGTCTGAACAGGGCACTGAAGCTTTCTTT. Translated: CASSSEQGTEAFF. Full variable domain (outside the CDR3, taken from reference TRBV18 and TRBJ1-1): NAGVMQNPRHLVRRRGQEARLRCSPMKGHSHVYWYRQLPEEGLKFMVYLQKENIIDESGMPKERFSAEFPKEGPSILRIQQVVRGDSAAYFCASSSEQGTEAFFGQGTRLTVV.

This chain joins TRBV6-5 and TRBJ2-1; 8 bases map to TRBD2. The CDR3 sequence is 15 residues long. J gave up 10 bases and V 4 bases, and 12 bases lay outside the gene matches. Germline V CDR1 and CDR2: MNHEY, SVGAGI. The CDR3 region is CASSSRGAGTREQFF. CDR3 DNA: TGTGCCAGCAGTTCGCGGGGGGCTGGCACAAGGGAGCAGTTCTTC.

This chain links TRBV6-6 with TRBJ2-7; 7 nucleotides match TRBD1. This CDR3 spans 14 amino acids. The V segment lost 0 bases and the J segment 2 bases; nucleotides outside the gene matches: 1. CDR1 is MNHNY, CDR2 SVGAGI, per germline (reference sequence). The CDR3 sequence: CASSYSQGAYEQYF. The CDR3 DNA reads TGTGCCAGCAGTTACTCTCAGGGGGCCTACGAGCAGTACTTC.

CDR3 nucleotides: TGTGCCAGCAGTTCACAGGGAAACACTGAAGCTTTCTTT. This gives the protein CASSSQGNTEAFF. This chain connects TRBV6-1 to TRBJ1-1, with a weak D call TRBD1 (6 bases). The CDR3 spans 13 residues. Trimming shortened V by 5 bases and J by 2 bases, and 9 bases separated the two germline ends. Per the germline V gene, CDR1 is MNHNS and CDR2 is SASEGT.

In this sample, this clonotype turned up a few times. The genes are TRBV18 and TRBJ2-5; 8 bases map to TRBD2. The J call could be wrong; TRBJ2-7 is a better fit for the DNA end. This CDR3 contains 19 residues. From germline, CDR1 is KGHSH and CDR2 LQKENI. The CDR3 is CASSPWSERGFRWSYEQYF. The CDR3 DNA reads as TGTGCCAGCTCACCATGGTCCGAGCGGGGGTTTAGATGGTCCTACGAGCAGTACTTC.

By share, this clonotype counts as medium-sized (0.01 to 0.1%). This chain uses TRBV28 with TRBJ2-3; 8 bases match TRBD2. J was trimmed by 2 bases and V by 4 bases; bases with no gene match: 11. The V gene's germline CDR1 is MDHEN and CDR2 SYDVKM. The CDR3 contains 17 residues. Here the CDR3 DNA reads TGTGCCAGCAGTTCGGACGGACTAGCCGGATTCACAGATACGCAGTATTTT. Encoded protein: CASSSDGLAGFTDTQYF.

The V gene is TRBV11-1, the J gene TRBJ1-1, with D tentatively TRBD1 (6 bases). Germline values: CDR1 SGHAT, CDR2 FQDESV (reference sequence). With 5 bases removed from V and 2 bases from J, the gap between germline ends came to 12 bases. CDR3 length: 14 residues. The CDR3 coding sequence is TGTGCCAGCAGCATAAGACAGGCAAACACTGAAGCTTTCTTT. It is translated as CASSIRQANTEAFF.